This T cell receptor beta chain comes out of a study of blood T cell repertoires in COVID-19. Looking at the study overall: Donors in the United States, Italy and Spain gave samples during acute or convalescent COVID-19. The analysed material was cDNA or gDNA that came from T cells, B-cell-depleted T cells, or PBMCs.

Per the authors' pipeline: Estimates of nucleated cell counts were drawn from the amplification of reference gene primers. Assay: immunoSEQ multiplex PCR; the TCRdb copy retains only in-frame clones and omits some. D and trimming come from the DNA, and the V and J calls and clone size come from that table. The table lists 200,000 to 250,000 clones, about 91% of them singletons, with 1.5% in the top ten. V was clipped by 4 bases and J by 3 bases; unmatched bases: 12. This CDR3 has 17 amino acids. The germline V gene has CDR1 MDHEN and CDR2 SYDVKM. The chain combines TRBV28 with TRBJ1-2; 9 bases are shared with TRBD1. Source material: peripheral blood. This clonotype originated in a young man with active or convalescent COVID-19. CDR3 sequence: CASSSLSTGGSYYGYTF. The CDR3 DNA reads as TGTGCCAGCAGTTCACTTTCTACAGGGGGCTCGTACTATGGCTACACCTTC.